One TCR beta chain is described in this entry. Its antigen remains unidentified. Splitting of each subset's genomic DNA was done evenly across several immunoSEQ plates. Libraries were prepared by immunoSEQ multiplex PCR; TCRdb keeps only in-frame clonotypes and omits some of them. This sample has 2 million to 2.5 million clones; approximately 96% occur once, and the top ten carry around 0.13%. Both subsets, CD45RA+ naive and CD45RA-negative memory, were split from the CD4+ cells. These data originate in a study of shared clonotypes between healthy human individuals. The study's findings and limits: Measured sharing among donors was expected to vary with sequencing depth.

The germline V gene has CDR1 MNHNY and CDR2 SVGAGI (reference sequence). V shed 2 bases and J shed 7 bases, with 11 bases lying between them. This CDR3 region has 13 residues. The chain links TRBV6-6 to TRBJ1-2, with D perhaps TRBD1 (6 bases). The TCR was taken from a man aged 18 to 30 in good health. Sequencing was performed on naive CD4+ T cells sorted from blood. The subset: CD45RA+ positively selected. DNA of the CDR3: TGTGCCAGCAGTTACCTCAGGGGTACTGGCTACACCTTC. Amino acids: CASSYLRGTGYTF.